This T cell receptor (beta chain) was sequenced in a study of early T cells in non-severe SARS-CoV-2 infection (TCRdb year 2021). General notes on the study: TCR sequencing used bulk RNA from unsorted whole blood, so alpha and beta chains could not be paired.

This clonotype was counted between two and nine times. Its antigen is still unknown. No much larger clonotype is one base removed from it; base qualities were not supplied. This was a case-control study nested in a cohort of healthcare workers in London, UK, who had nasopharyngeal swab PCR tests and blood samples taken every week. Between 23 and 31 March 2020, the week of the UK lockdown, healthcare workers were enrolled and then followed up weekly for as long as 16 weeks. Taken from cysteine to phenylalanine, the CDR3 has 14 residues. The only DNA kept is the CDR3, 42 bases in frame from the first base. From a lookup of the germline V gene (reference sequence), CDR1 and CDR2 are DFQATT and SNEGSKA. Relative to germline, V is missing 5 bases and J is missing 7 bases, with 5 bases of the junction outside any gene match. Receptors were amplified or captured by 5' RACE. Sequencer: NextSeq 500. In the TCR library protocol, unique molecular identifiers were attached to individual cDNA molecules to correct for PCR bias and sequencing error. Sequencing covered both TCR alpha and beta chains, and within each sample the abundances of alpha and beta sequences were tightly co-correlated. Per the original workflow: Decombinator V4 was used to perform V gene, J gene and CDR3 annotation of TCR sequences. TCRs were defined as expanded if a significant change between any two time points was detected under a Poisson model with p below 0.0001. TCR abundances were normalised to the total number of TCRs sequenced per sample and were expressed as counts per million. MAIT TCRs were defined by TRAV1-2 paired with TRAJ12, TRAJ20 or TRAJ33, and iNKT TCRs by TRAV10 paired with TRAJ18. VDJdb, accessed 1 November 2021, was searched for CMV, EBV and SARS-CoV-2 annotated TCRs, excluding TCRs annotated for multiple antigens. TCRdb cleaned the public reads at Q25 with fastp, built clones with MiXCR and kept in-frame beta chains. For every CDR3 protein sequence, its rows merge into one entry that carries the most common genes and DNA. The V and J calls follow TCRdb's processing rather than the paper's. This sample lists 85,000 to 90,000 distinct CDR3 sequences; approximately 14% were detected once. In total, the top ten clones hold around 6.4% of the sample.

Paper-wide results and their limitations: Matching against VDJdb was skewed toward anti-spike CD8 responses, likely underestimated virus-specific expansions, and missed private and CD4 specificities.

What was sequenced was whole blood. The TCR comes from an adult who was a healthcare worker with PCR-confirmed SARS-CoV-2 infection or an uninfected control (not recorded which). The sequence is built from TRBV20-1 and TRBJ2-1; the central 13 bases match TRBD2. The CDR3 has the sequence CSALTSGGSNEQFF. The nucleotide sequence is TGCAGTGCTCTGACTAGCGGGGGGAGTAATGAGCAGTTCTTC.